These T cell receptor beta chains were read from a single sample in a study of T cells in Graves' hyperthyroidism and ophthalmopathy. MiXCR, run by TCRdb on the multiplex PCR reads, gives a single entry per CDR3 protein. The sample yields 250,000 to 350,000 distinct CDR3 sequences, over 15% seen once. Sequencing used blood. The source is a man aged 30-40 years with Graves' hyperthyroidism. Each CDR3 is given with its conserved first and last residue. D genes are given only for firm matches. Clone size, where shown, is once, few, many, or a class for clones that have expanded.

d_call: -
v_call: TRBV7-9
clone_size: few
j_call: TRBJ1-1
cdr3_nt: TGTGCCAGCAGCTTCAGACAGATCACTGAAGCTTTCTTT
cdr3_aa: CASSFRQITEAFF

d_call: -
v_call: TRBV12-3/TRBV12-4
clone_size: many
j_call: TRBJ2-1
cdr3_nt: TGTGCCAGCAGTTTCGGGTTTTTTTCCTACAATGAGCAGTTCTTC
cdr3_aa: CASSFGFFSYNEQFF

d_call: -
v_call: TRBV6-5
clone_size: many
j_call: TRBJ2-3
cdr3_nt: TGTGCCAGCAGTTTGGGGGGAATCACAGATACGCAGTATTTT
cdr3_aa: CASSLGGITDTQYF

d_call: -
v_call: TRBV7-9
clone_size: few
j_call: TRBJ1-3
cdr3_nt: TGTGCCAGCAGCTCCCAGACGGGGAAGGCTGGAAACACCATATATTTT
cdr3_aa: CASSSQTGKAGNTIYF

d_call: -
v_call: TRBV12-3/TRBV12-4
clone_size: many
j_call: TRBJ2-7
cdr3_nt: TGTGCCAGCAGTTTTTCGGGAATCTCCTACGAGCAGTACTTC
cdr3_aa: CASSFSGISYEQYF

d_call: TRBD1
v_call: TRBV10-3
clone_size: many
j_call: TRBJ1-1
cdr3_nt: TGTGCCATCAGCGCCGACAGGGTAGGCTCTGAAGCTTTCTTT
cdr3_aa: CAISADRVGSEAFF

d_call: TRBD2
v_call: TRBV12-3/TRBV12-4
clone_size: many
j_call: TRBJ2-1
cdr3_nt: TGTGCCAGCAGTTTATCGCTAGCGGGAGACAATGAGCAGTTCTTC
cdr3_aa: CASSLSLAGDNEQFF

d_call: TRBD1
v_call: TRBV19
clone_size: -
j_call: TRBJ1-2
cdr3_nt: TGTGCCAGTAGTATGGTGGACAGGGAGGACTATGGCTACACCTTC
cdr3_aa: CASSMVDREDYGYTF

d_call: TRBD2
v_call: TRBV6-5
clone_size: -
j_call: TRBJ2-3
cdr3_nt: TGTGCCAGCAGTTACGCCAACTCTTTAGCGGGAGTTGGAACAGATACGCAGTATTTT
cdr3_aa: CASSYANSLAGVGTDTQYF

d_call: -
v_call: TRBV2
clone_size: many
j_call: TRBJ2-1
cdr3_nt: TGTGCCAGCAGCCCGACCTTTCTAGTTGAGCAGTTCTTC
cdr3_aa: CASSPTFLVEQFF

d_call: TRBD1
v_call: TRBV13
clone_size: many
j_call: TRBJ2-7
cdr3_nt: TGTGCCAGCAGCTTAGGGTCCGGCCAGGGGGCGTATGCAAACGAGCAGTACTTC
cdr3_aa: CASSLGSGQGAYANEQYF

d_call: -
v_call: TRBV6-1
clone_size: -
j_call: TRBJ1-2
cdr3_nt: TGTGCCAGCAGTGTTGCACAGAACTATGGCTACACCTTC
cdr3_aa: CASSVAQNYGYTF

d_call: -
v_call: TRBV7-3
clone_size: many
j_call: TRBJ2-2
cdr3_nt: TGTGCCAGCAGCATGGGTTACACCGGGGAGCTGTTTTTT
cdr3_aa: CASSMGYTGELFF

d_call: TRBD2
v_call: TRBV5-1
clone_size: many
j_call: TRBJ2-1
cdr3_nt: TGCGCCAGCAGCTGGAAGGGACTAGCGGGAGGCCGGGATGAGCAGTTCTTC
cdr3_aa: CASSWKGLAGGRDEQFF

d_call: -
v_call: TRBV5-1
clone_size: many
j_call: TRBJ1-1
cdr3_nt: TGCGCCAGCAGCTTCAGGGGCGAGGGAACTGAAGCTTTCTTT
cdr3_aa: CASSFRGEGTEAFF

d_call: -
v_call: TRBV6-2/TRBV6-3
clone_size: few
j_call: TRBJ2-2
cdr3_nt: TGTGCCAGCAGTCAGGACAACACCGGGGAGCTGTTTTTT
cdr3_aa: CASSQDNTGELFF

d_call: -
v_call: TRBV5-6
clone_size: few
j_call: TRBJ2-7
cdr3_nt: TGTGCCAGCAGCATTCCAGGGGACGAGCAGTACTTC
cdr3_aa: CASSIPGDEQYF

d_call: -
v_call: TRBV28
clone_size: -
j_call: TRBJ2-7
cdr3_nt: TGTGCCAGCAGTTCAGCCGAACAGGTGGTCTACGAGCAGTACTTC
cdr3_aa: CASSSAEQVVYEQYF

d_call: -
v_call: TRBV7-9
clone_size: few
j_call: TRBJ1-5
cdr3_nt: TGTGCCAGCAGCACCGACAGCCTCAATCAGCCCCAGCATTTT
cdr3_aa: CASSTDSLNQPQHF

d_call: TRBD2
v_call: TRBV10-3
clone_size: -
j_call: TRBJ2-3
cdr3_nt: TGTGCCATCAGTGAGCCGTGGACTAGCGGTTTAATGGGGAATACGCAGTATTTT
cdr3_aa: CAISEPWTSGLMGNTQYF